Sequencing of this TCR beta chain was carried out in a study of blood T cells in healthy people across ages. General study results and limits: Per million T cells, TCR beta diversity dropped roughly linearly as age increased.

Next came a second PCR, run for about 7 to 11 cycles, which used a sample-barcoded 5' primer along with a J-beta primer mix. TCRdb fed the 5' RACE reads into MiXCR, producing one record per CDR3 protein. The sample shows hundreds of thousands of distinct CDR3 sequences, roughly 64% of them seen only once. Trimming shortened V by 0 bases and J by 0 bases, and 7 bases separated the two germline ends. Germline assignment: CDR1 SGDLS and CDR2 YYNGEE. CDR3 length equals 15 residues. This clonotype was observed once. The antigen is not known. Extraction yielded at least 5 micrograms of total RNA per sample. The TCR comes from a man younger than 45 in good health. Material for sequencing was blood. The chain uses TRBV9 and TRBJ1-3; D gene ambiguous. The CDR3 region has the DNA TGTGCCAGCAGCGTAGCCCCGGTCTCTGGAAACACCATATATTTT. Translating it yields CASSVAPVSGNTIYF.